A single sample gave rise to the 26 T cell receptor beta chains below, sequenced in a study of cytomegalovirus exposure and HLA in healthy donors. Use of 60 Vbeta and 13 Jbeta primers characterized the PCR. TCRdb keeps only in-frame clones here, not all; method: immunoSEQ multiplex PCR. Among 85,000 to 110,000 clones listed, approximately 79% were seen once. Material for sequencing was PBMCs. The receptors come from a man aged 50-60 years in good health and CMV-seropositive.

This clone appeared once. The chain employs TRBV7-3 and TRBJ2-1; D gene unclear. The CDR3 totals 13 residues. Trimming stripped 4 bases from V and 10 bases from J, with 14 bases between. CDR1 and CDR2 (germline): SGHTA, FQGTGA. This CDR3 reads CASSSGSTMEQFF. The CDR3 DNA sequence: TGTGCCAGCAGCTCAGGTAGTACCATGGAGCAGTTCTTC.

The chain has TRBV25-1 and TRBJ2-3, with 8 bases aligning to TRBD2. CDR3 length: 16 amino acids. Germline V lookup: CDR1 MGHDK, CDR2 SYGVNS. J lost 4 bases, V lost 6 bases, and 12 bases had no gene match. This CDR3 is CASSGGASGSSDTQYF. Here the CDR3 DNA reads TGTGCCAGCAGCGGAGGGGCGAGCGGGAGCTCAGATACGCAGTATTTT. The entire variable domain, with the rest obtained from reference TRBV25-1 and TRBJ2-3, is as follows: EADIYQTPRYLVIGTGKKITLECSQTMGHDKMYWYQQDPGMELHLIHYSYGVNSTEKGDLSSESTVSRIRTEHFPLTLESARPSHTSQYLCASSGGASGSSDTQYFGPGTRLTVL.

V and J are TRBV28 and TRBJ1-1; D uncertain. V was clipped by 3 bases and J by 6 bases, with 11 bases between them. CDR1 is MDHEN, CDR2 SYDVKM, per germline. CDR3 length: 13 residues. The CDR3 region has the DNA TGTGCCAGCAGTTTGTGGACTGCCGCTGAAGCTTTCTTT. It codes for CASSLWTAAEAFF.

The rearrangement links TRBV5-5 to TRBJ1-1, with D uncertain. The V and J ends lost 4 bases and 1 base respectively, with 11 bases between them. Germline V lookup: CDR1 SGHKS, CDR2 YYEKEE (reference sequence). The CDR3 totals 14 residues. The CDR3 here is CASSISPGNTEAFF. CDR3 bases: TGTGCCAGCAGCATAAGCCCGGGGAACACTGAAGCTTTCTTT.

There are a few counts of this clone. This chain connects TRBV28 to TRBJ2-1, with D possibly matching TRBD2 (5 bases). V shed 3 bases and J shed 0 bases, with 9 bases lying between them. The germline V gene encodes CDR1 MDHEN and CDR2 SYDVKM. The CDR3 sequence is 15 residues long. The CDR3 DNA sequence: TGTGCCAGCAGTTTGGAGGCGGTCTCCTACAATGAGCAGTTCTTC. Its protein is CASSLEAVSYNEQFF.

V usage is TRBV7-2 and J usage is TRBJ2-1; a possible D gene is TRBD1 (5 bases). The CDR3 runs 16 residues. Trimming stripped 2 bases from V and 0 bases from J, with 11 bases between. Germline V lookup: CDR1 SGHTA, CDR2 FQGNSA. CDR3 amino acids: CASSLWGISSYNEQFF. The CDR3 nucleotides read TGTGCCAGCAGCTTATGGGGCATATCCTCCTACAATGAGCAGTTCTTC.

This clone was detected only once. The rearrangement joins TRBV28 to TRBJ2-5; 10 nucleotides line up with TRBD2. Per germline, CDR1 MDHEN and CDR2 SYDVKM. With 2 bases clipped from V and 2 bases from J, the junction kept 8 bases outside the gene matches. The CDR3 has 17 amino acids. The CDR3, as DNA: TGTGCCAGCAGTTTAGATCGATCGGGACTAGCGCAAGAGACCCAGTACTTC. Amino acids: CASSLDRSGLAQETQYF.

This sequence joins TRBV10-3 and TRBJ2-7; 7 bases align to TRBD1. The trim removed 0 bases at V and 6 bases at J, leaving 5 bases unmatched. Germline CDR1 ENHRY, CDR2 SYGVKD. The CDR3 extends over 14 amino acids. CDR3 sequence: CAISESGTESEQYF. CDR3 DNA: TGTGCCATCAGTGAGTCGGGGACAGAGAGCGAGCAGTACTTC.

The rearrangement joins TRBV9 to TRBJ2-3, with 10 positions matching TRBD1. CDR1 and CDR2 from the germline V gene are SGDLS and YYNGEE. V gave up 4 bases and J gave up 5 bases; unmatched junction bases: 10. The CDR3 contains 16 residues. CDR3: CASSYRQGAPEDTQYF. The DNA of the CDR3 is TGTGCCAGCAGCTACAGACAGGGGGCGCCCGAAGATACGCAGTATTTT.

The V call is TRBV27, the J call TRBJ1-4; D is ambiguous. Germline V gene data show CDR1 as MNHEY and CDR2 as SMNVEV (reference sequence). The V gene lost 3 bases and the J gene lost 5 bases, with 7 bases spanning the gap. The CDR3 consists of 13 residues. The CDR3 coding sequence is TGTGCCAGCAGTTTTCGCGAAAATGAAAAACTGTTTTTT. Encoded protein: CASSFRENEKLFF.

This chain joins TRBV21-1 and TRBJ2-1; TRBD2 was called by the table and not checked on the DNA. TRBV21-1 constitutes a pseudogene. The CDR3 totals 18 residues. The CDR3 protein is CASSKSKVYSASSHEQFF. In DNA form, the CDR3 reads TGTGCCAGCAGCAAGTCTAAAGTTTATTCGGCTAGCAGCCATGAGCAGTTCTTC.

The table lists this clone with a few counts. V and J are TRBV18 and TRBJ2-2; D gene unclear. Germline CDR1 KGHSH, CDR2 LQKENI. The CDR3 has 13 residues. V lost 8 bases to trimming and J lost 4 bases, with 11 bases between them. Here the CDR3 DNA reads TGTGCCAGCACCGACACTCTCACCGGGGAGCTGTTTTTT. Encoded protein: CASTDTLTGELFF.

This clone was seen more than once but under ten times. CDR3 region: CAREKDRGRRNTEAFF. The CDR3 DNA sequence: TGCGCCAGGGAAAAAGACAGGGGGCGCAGGAACACTGAAGCTTTCTTT. The rearrangement joins TRBV23-1 to TRBJ1-1; 10 bases agree with TRBD1. TRBV23-1 carries the ORF label, with uncertain function. This CDR3 contains 16 residues. J lost 1 base, V lost 9 bases, and 11 bases had no gene match.

The chain combines TRBV7-9 with TRBJ2-7; 12 bases are shared with TRBD2. This CDR3 comprises 15 residues. V lost 4 bases, J lost 6 bases, and 7 bases stayed unmatched. Germline CDR1 is SEHNR and CDR2 is FQNEAQ (reference sequence). CDR3 sequence: CASSWTSGKFGEQYF. The CDR3 DNA sequence: TGTGCCAGCAGCTGGACTAGCGGGAAGTTCGGCGAGCAGTACTTC.

The rearrangement uses TRBV19 and TRBJ2-3, with 11 positions matching TRBD2. The CDR3 contains 15 residues. Unmatched junction bases numbered 5, after V lost 4 bases and J lost 5 bases. Germline loops: CDR1 LNHDA, CDR2 SQIVND (reference sequence). CDR3 protein: CASSNVAGGGDTQYF. The DNA of the CDR3 is TGTGCCAGTAGTAACGTAGCGGGAGGGGGAGATACGCAGTATTTT.

This sequence joins TRBV18 and TRBJ1-1; D is unresolved. V was clipped by 0 bases and J by 5 bases, with 13 bases between them. This CDR3 contains 15 residues. Germline V gene lookup returns CDR1 KGHSH and CDR2 LQKENI. CDR3: CASSPPGELGTEAFF. In DNA form, the CDR3 reads TGTGCCAGCTCACCACCCGGAGAACTGGGTACTGAAGCTTTCTTT.

CDR3 in amino acids: CASSSRWTLANTEAFF. CDR3 nucleotides: TGTGCCAGCAGTTCCCGTTGGACTCTCGCGAACACTGAAGCTTTCTTT. V is TRBV5-8 and J is TRBJ1-1; the D is unclear. Trimming cost V 5 bases and J 1 base, with 18 bases left between them. Germline V gene data show CDR1 as SGHTS and CDR2 as YDEGEE. This CDR3 is built from 16 residues.

In this sample, this clone turned up once. The rearrangement uses TRBV9 and TRBJ1-4, with no clear D. V lost 0 bases to trimming and J lost 0 bases, with 3 bases between them. From germline, CDR1 is SGDLS and CDR2 YYNGEE. The CDR3 runs to 14 residues. The CDR3 here is CASSVAATNEKLFF. CDR3 nucleotides: TGTGCCAGCAGCGTAGCGGCAACTAATGAAAAACTGTTTTTT.

The rearrangement uses TRBV19 and TRBJ2-4; 11 nucleotides align to TRBD2. This CDR3 comprises 19 residues. Trimming removed 3 bases from V and 0 bases from J; junction bases left unmatched: 10. Germline V gene data show CDR1 as LNHDA and CDR2 as SQIVND (reference sequence). This CDR3 reads CASSISTSGSDLAKNIQYF. The CDR3 DNA sequence: TGTGCCAGTAGTATCTCCACTAGCGGGAGCGATCTAGCCAAAAACATTCAGTACTTC.

The chain has TRBV6-1 and TRBJ2-7, with TRBD2 matching over 13 bases. The CDR3 spans 15 residues. V trimming: 4 bases; J trimming: 3 bases; junction bases outside the gene matches: 3. CDR1 and CDR2 (germline): MNHNS, SASEGT. DNA of the CDR3: TGTGCCAGCAGTGGCGGACTAGCGGGAGTCTACGAGCAGTACTTC. As protein: CASSGGLAGVYEQYF.

V and J are TRBV5-1 and TRBJ2-1, with D tentatively TRBD1 (5 bases). The germline V gene has CDR1 SGHRS and CDR2 YFSETQ. This CDR3 has 12 amino acids. Deletions cut 0 bases from V and 8 bases from J, with 6 bases between. The CDR3: CASSLEGDEQFF. CDR3 sequence (DNA): TGCGCCAGCAGCTTGGAAGGGGATGAGCAGTTCTTC.

This chain connects TRBV4-3 to TRBJ1-2; TRBD1 might be the D (5 bases). V gave up 1 base and J gave up 1 base, with 7 bases separating them. The CDR3 loop spans 14 amino acids. CDR1 LGHNA and CDR2 YSLEER come from the germline V gene. As DNA, the CDR3 is TGCGCCAGCAGCCAAGCCAGGGTTAACTATGGCTACACCTTC. It translates to CASSQARVNYGYTF.

The chain is built from TRBV9 and TRBJ2-2; 11 positions agree with TRBD2. With V trimmed by 0 bases and J by 7 bases, 5 bases remained unmatched. Per germline, CDR1 SGDLS and CDR2 YYNGEE. CDR3 length: 16 residues. This CDR3 is CASSVGLAGGVGELFF. The CDR3 DNA is TGTGCCAGCAGCGTAGGTCTAGCGGGAGGTGTCGGGGAGCTGTTTTTT.

The chain employs TRBV9 and TRBJ1-3, with 7 bases identical to TRBD1. J was trimmed by 0 bases and V by 0 bases; bases with no gene match: 9. The CDR3 runs 18 residues. The V gene's germline CDR1 is SGDLS and CDR2 YYNGEE. The CDR3 DNA sequence: TGTGCCAGCAGCGTAGAAGTCGGACAGGAGTACTCTGGAAACACCATATATTTT. As protein: CASSVEVGQEYSGNTIYF.

This clone was seen only a few times. The chain is built from TRBV6-1 and TRBJ2-7, with D maybe TRBD2 (5 bases). The CDR3 runs to 14 residues. Germline V lookup: CDR1 MNHNS, CDR2 SASEGT. Trimming removed 6 bases from V and 7 bases from J, with 19 bases in between. DNA for the CDR3: TGTGCCAGCAGCTTGATAGGTACTACGGGGGAGCAGTACTTC. Its translation: CASSLIGTTGEQYF.

V and J are TRBV7-9 and TRBJ2-2, with 9 positions matching TRBD1. With V trimmed by 3 bases and J by 4 bases, 12 bases remained unmatched. The CDR3 totals 18 residues. CDR1 and CDR2 (germline): SEHNR, FQNEAQ (reference sequence). The CDR3 nucleotides are TGTGCCAGCAGCTTCTTCCCTTCGAGGACAGGGGTCACCGGGGAGCTGTTTTTT. Translating gives CASSFFPSRTGVTGELFF.